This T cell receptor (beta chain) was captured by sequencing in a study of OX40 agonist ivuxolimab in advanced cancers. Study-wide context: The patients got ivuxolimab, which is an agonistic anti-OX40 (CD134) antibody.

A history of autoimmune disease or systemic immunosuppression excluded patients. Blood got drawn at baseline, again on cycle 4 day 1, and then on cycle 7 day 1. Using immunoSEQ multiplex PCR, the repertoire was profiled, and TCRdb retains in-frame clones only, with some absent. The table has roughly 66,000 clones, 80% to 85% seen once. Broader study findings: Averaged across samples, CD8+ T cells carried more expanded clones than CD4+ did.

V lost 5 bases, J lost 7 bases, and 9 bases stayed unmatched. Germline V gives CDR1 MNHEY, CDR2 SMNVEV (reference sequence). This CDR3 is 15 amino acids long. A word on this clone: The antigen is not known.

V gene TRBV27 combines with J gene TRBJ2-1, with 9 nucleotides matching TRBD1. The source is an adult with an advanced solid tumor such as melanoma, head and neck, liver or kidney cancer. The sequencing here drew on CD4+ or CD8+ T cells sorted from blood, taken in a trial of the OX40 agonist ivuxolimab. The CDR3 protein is CASSNTGGALNEQFF. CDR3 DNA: TGTGCCAGCAGTAATACAGGGGGCGCGTTGAATGAGCAGTTCTTC.